This T cell receptor (beta chain) was recorded in a study of cytomegalovirus exposure and HLA in healthy donors. About the study: HLA-typed donors were the source of roughly 85 million unique TCRs held in an early data release.

The PCR was carried out with 60 Vbeta primers and 13 Jbeta primers. The table came from immunoSEQ multiplex PCR; TCRdb's copy has only in-frame clones and leaves some out. Of approximately 140,000 clones listed, approximately 75% were seen once; the top ten hold over 4.5%. CDR1 is SGHRS and CDR2 is YFSETQ in the germline V gene. The CDR3 runs 16 residues. For this clone: Its antigen is still unknown.

Study conclusions and caveats: Versus the 666-donor mean, an Asian-associated ancestry cluster reportedly showed fewer N-insertions in a later analysis. Researchers left out some V segments, among them TRBV6-2 and TRBV6-3, as indistinguishable.

The sample comprised PBMCs. The clonotype was recovered from a woman aged 40 to 49 in good health and CMV-seropositive. The chain carries TRBV5-1 and TRBJ2-5, with 15 positions matching TRBD2. The J call is uncertain, as TRBJ2-7 better fits the DNA end. Written as DNA, the CDR3 is TGCGCCAGCAGGCCGGGACTAGCGGGGGGATCCTACGAGCAGTACTTC. Protein product: CASRPGLAGGSYEQYF.